This T cell receptor beta chain was found in a study of cytomegalovirus exposure and HLA in healthy donors. Vbeta (60) and Jbeta (13) primers were used in the PCR. Generated by immunoSEQ multiplex PCR, the TCRdb table keeps only in-frame clones and is missing some. The table shows approximately 150,000 clones, with 85% occurring only once. The CDR3 totals 15 residues. Trimming pared 1 base from V and 2 bases from J, leaving 11 bases between. Germline-derived CDR1 and CDR2 are SGHVS and FQNEAQ. This sequence originates from a man aged 25 to 40 in good health and CMV-seropositive. The sample consisted of PBMCs. The V call is TRBV7-8, the J call TRBJ1-2; no reliable D call. CDR3 sequence: CASSLGPGPNYGYTF. The CDR3 DNA follows: TGTGCCAGCAGCTTAGGTCCTGGCCCCAACTATGGCTACACCTTC.